These 22 T cell receptor beta chains share one sample of origin, sequenced in a study of blood T cell repertoires in COVID-19. The repertoire was sequenced with immunoSEQ multiplex PCR; TCRdb's copy has only in-frame clones and lacks some. Among 200,000 to 250,000 clones, 83% were seen once, and the ten largest hold approximately 5%. The sample consisted of PBMCs or T cells enriched from blood (not recorded which). Receptor source: a woman aged 45 to 65 who had been exposed to COVID-19.

The chain recombines TRBV7-9 with TRBJ1-4, with D perhaps matching TRBD1 (5 bases). The CDR3 is made up of 15 amino acids. V lost 7 bases and J lost 8, with 20 bases in between. Germline loops: CDR1 SEHNR, CDR2 FQNEAQ (reference sequence). This CDR3 reads CASTVLGGTTEKLFF. In DNA, the CDR3 is TGTGCCAGCACCGTCCTCGGCGGGACCACCGAAAAACTGTTTTTT.

This clone was detected a few times. The chain is built from TRBV6-1 and TRBJ1-2, with D tentatively TRBD1 (5 bases). The CDR3 covers 17 residues. CDR1 is MNHNS and CDR2 is SASEGT in the germline V gene. Between the trimmed V and J ends, which lost 2 bases and 3 bases, there was a span of 19 bases. The CDR3 nucleotides read TGTGCCAGCAGTGAATTTGACAGAAAAAAACTTCACTATGGCTACACCTTC. As protein: CASSEFDRKKLHYGYTF.

V is TRBV15 and J is TRBJ2-6, with a tentative D call TRBD1 (5 bases). Trimming removed 1 base at V and 2 bases at J, with 12 bases between. The CDR3 covers 17 residues. The germline V gene has CDR1 LNHNV and CDR2 YYDKDF (reference sequence). In DNA, the CDR3 is TGTGCCACCAGCAGAGGGGCAGGGCTAGCTGGGGCCAACGTCCTGACTTTC. It yields the protein CATSRGAGLAGANVLTF.

This clone came up many times. The V and J genes are TRBV3-1 (or the pseudogene TRBV3-2) and TRBJ1-1; possible D gene TRBD1, 6 bases. V was trimmed by 1 base and J by 7 bases, leaving 10 bases between them. CDR1 is LGHDT, CDR2 YNNKEL, per germline (reference sequence). This CDR3 region has 13 residues. The CDR3 DNA sequence: TGTGCCAGCAGCCAAGTCCAGGGGATTGAAGCTTTCTTT. Protein product: CASSQVQGIEAFF.

In its sample, this clone was seen a few times. The chain links TRBV19 to TRBJ1-1; maybe TRBD1 (5 bases). Germline values: CDR1 LNHDA, CDR2 SQIVND (reference sequence). The CDR3 contains 14 residues. V lost 7 bases and J 1 base, leaving 13 bases between the germline ends. CDR3 nucleotide sequence: TGTGCCAGTAAGGTCGGACACAAGAACACTGAAGCTTTCTTT. It yields the protein CASKVGHKNTEAFF. The full variable domain, in which reference TRBV19 and TRBJ1-1 provide the parts outside the CDR3, is DGGITQSPKYLFRKEGQNVTLSCEQNLNHDAMYWYRQDPGQGLRLIYYSQIVNDFQKGDIAEGYSVSREKKESFPLTVTSAQKNPTAFYLCASKVGHKNTEAFFGQGTRLTVV.

This chain links TRBV19 with TRBJ2-1; tentative D call: TRBD2 (5 bases). Per germline, CDR1 LNHDA and CDR2 SQIVND (reference sequence). This CDR3 has 13 amino acids. V dropped 2 bases and J dropped 6 bases, with 8 bases sitting between them. The CDR3 spells CASSILGSNEQFF. The CDR3 DNA reads TGTGCCAGTAGTATATTAGGGAGCAATGAGCAGTTCTTC.

This rearrangement joins TRBV9 to TRBJ1-3; TRBD1 matches 7 bases. This CDR3 has 16 residues. The germline gives CDR1 SGDLS, CDR2 YYNGEE. V trimming: 3 bases; J trimming: 3 bases; junction bases outside the gene matches: 9. CDR3 sequence: CASSASAQGVGNTIYF. CDR3 DNA sequence: TGTGCCAGCAGCGCCTCCGCTCAGGGGGTTGGAAACACCATATATTTT.

The rearrangement links TRBV27 to TRBJ1-5; D possibly corresponds to TRBD1 (6 bases). CDR1 and CDR2 (germline): MNHEY, SMNVEV (reference sequence). Between the trimmed V and J ends, which lost 4 bases and 6 bases, there was a span of 10 bases. The CDR3 extends over 13 amino acids. CDR3 sequence (DNA): TGTGCCAGCAGTTCGGCAGGGGCTCAGCCCCAGCATTTT. Protein: CASSSAGAQPQHF.

This clone turned up a few times. V is TRBV6-1 and J is TRBJ1-5; D remains unclear. Germline V gene data show CDR1 as MNHNS and CDR2 as SASEGT. The CDR3 runs to 15 residues. The V and J ends lost 2 bases and 5 bases respectively, with 13 bases between them. CDR3 nucleotide sequence: TGTGCCAGCAGTGAATCTGGGCAATTGTATCAGCCCCAGCATTTT. Protein: CASSESGQLYQPQHF.

The chain is built from TRBV27 and TRBJ2-5, with D tentatively TRBD1 (8 bases). CDR3 length: 13 residues. Between the trimmed V and J ends, which lost 3 bases and 7 bases, there was a span of 12 bases. CDR1 is MNHEY, CDR2 SMNVEV, per germline (reference sequence). The CDR3 here is CASSLTGEGTQYF. The DNA of the CDR3 is TGTGCCAGCAGTTTGACAGGGGAGGGGACCCAGTACTTC.

This sequence joins TRBV18 and TRBJ2-3; 8 bases line up with TRBD2. V shed 7 bases and J 1 base; nucleotides not matched to a gene: 7. Germline values: CDR1 KGHSH, CDR2 LQKENI. The CDR3 is made up of 15 amino acids. CDR3 DNA: TGTGCCAGCTTCTCCGGAGCGGGGGGCACAGATACGCAGTATTTT. As protein: CASFSGAGGTDTQYF.

The V and J genes are TRBV4-2 and TRBJ2-1, with 10 bases matching TRBD1. With V trimmed by 0 bases and J by 12 bases, 5 bases remained unmatched. Germline CDR1 and CDR2: LGHNA and YNFKEQ. This CDR3 spans 14 amino acids. The CDR3 DNA is TGTGCCAGCAGCCAAGATCGGACAGGGGGAGGGCAGTTCTTC. It yields the protein CASSQDRTGGGQFF.

The chain has TRBV6-1 and TRBJ2-3, with D tentatively TRBD1 (6 bases). CDR1 and CDR2 (germline): MNHNS, SASEGT. The CDR3 is made up of 15 amino acids. Trimming removed 3 bases at V and 1 base at J, with 11 bases between. The CDR3 region is CASSDPRTGTDTQYF. CDR3 bases: TGTGCCAGCAGTGATCCCCGGACAGGCACAGATACGCAGTATTTT.

The chain employs TRBV11-2 and TRBJ1-4, with D possibly being TRBD1 (5 bases). Germline assignment: CDR1 SGHAT and CDR2 FQNNGV. The CDR3 extends over 14 amino acids. The germline V and J ends were trimmed by 9 bases and 0 bases, with 11 bases remaining between them. As DNA, the CDR3 is TGTGCCAGTCGACAGCGATCAACTAATGAAAAACTGTTTTTT. Amino acids: CASRQRSTNEKLFF.

The rearrangement joins TRBV28 to TRBJ1-5; TRBD1 aligns across 7 bases. This CDR3 is built from 15 residues. V shed 6 bases and J 7 bases; nucleotides not matched to a gene: 12. The germline V gene has CDR1 MDHEN and CDR2 SYDVKM. This chain's CDR3 is CASSRDREGEQPQHF. Here the CDR3 DNA reads TGTGCCAGCAGCCGTGACAGGGAAGGGGAGCAGCCCCAGCATTTT.

The chain is built from TRBV2 and TRBJ2-1, with TRBD1 matching 10 bases. V shed 4 bases and J 2 bases; nucleotides not matched to a gene: 5. Germline CDR1 reads SNHLY; CDR2 reads FYNNEI. The CDR3 consists of 16 residues. The CDR3 is CASSAPGQGPYNEQFF. In nucleotides, the CDR3 is TGTGCCAGCAGTGCCCCGGGACAGGGGCCCTACAATGAGCAGTTCTTC. The variable domain in full, with the rest retrieved from reference TRBV2 and TRBJ2-1, is EPEVTQTPSHQVTQMGQEVILRCVPISNHLYFYWYRQILGQKVEFLVSFYNNEISEKSEIFDDQFSVERPDGSNFTLKIRSTKLEDSAMYFCASSAPGQGPYNEQFFGPGTRLTVL.

The V and J genes are TRBV28 and TRBJ2-2; tentatively, D is TRBD1 (5 bases). V lost 2 bases and J 6 bases, leaving 10 bases between the germline ends. Germline V gene sequence: CDR1 MDHEN, CDR2 SYDVKM. The CDR3 contains 14 residues. The CDR3 loop is CASSLQGQPGELFF. CDR3 nucleotides: TGTGCCAGCAGTTTACAGGGTCAACCCGGGGAGCTGTTTTTT.

The gene calls are TRBV19 and TRBJ1-3; the D is unclear. Germline values: CDR1 LNHDA, CDR2 SQIVND (reference sequence). The V gene lost 4 bases and the J gene lost 0 bases, with 16 bases spanning the gap. The CDR3 consists of 17 residues. The CDR3 spells CASSNIEGPPSGNTIYF. The CDR3 nucleotides read TGTGCCAGTAGTAATATAGAGGGCCCTCCCTCTGGAAACACCATATATTTT.

V usage is TRBV19 and J usage is TRBJ1-2; D ambiguous. Germline CDR1 is LNHDA and CDR2 is SQIVND (reference sequence). V was pared by 7 bases and J by 2 bases, with 17 bases between. The CDR3 is 15 amino acids. DNA for the CDR3: TGTGCCAGTACCGGGGAACCGGGGAACAACTATGGCTACACCTTC. Translated: CASTGEPGNNYGYTF.

V gene TRBV18 combines with J gene TRBJ1-1; D perhaps matches TRBD1 (5 bases). Trimming stripped 5 bases from V and 4 bases from J, with 14 bases between. The germline gives CDR1 KGHSH, CDR2 LQKENI. The CDR3 is 14 amino acids. CDR3 sequence reads: CASSASTGATEAFF. The CDR3 DNA reads as TGTGCCAGCTCAGCTTCAACAGGTGCCACTGAAGCTTTCTTT. The full variable domain, completed using reference TRBV18 and TRBJ1-1, is NAGVMQNPRHLVRRRGQEARLRCSPMKGHSHVYWYRQLPEEGLKFMVYLQKENIIDESGMPKERFSAEFPKEGPSILRIQQVVRGDSAAYFCASSASTGATEAFFGQGTRLTVV.

The chain joins TRBV19 to TRBJ2-2, with 8 bases that match TRBD2. V lost 7 bases, J lost 4 bases, and 2 bases stayed unmatched. The CDR3 sequence is 13 residues long. Germline CDR1 LNHDA, CDR2 SQIVND (reference sequence). In DNA form, the CDR3 reads TGTGCCAGTATCGGGAGGGGCACCGGGGAGCTGTTTTTT. Amino acid sequence: CASIGRGTGELFF.

The chain combines TRBV28 with TRBJ2-5; D possibly corresponds to TRBD2 (5 bases). V was shortened by 5 bases and J by 4 bases, with 17 bases between the two germline ends. The CDR3 contains 15 residues. Germline V gene sequence: CDR1 MDHEN, CDR2 SYDVKM. DNA of the CDR3: TGTGCCAGCAGTGTTACCCCCGGGATAGCAGAGACCCAGTACTTC. This gives the protein CASSVTPGIAETQYF.